What follows are 25 T cell receptor beta chains derived from one specimen sequenced in a study of blood T cell repertoires in COVID-19. Repertoires were generated with immunoSEQ multiplex PCR, while TCRdb's copy carries only in-frame clones and drops some. The sample has about 230,000 clones, 65% to 85% seen once. The sequencing input was peripheral blood. The receptors were sampled from a woman older than 75 with acute or convalescent COVID-19.

This chain uses TRBV2 with TRBJ2-5; TRBD1 aligns across 8 bases. The germline gives CDR1 SNHLY, CDR2 FYNNEI. The J segment lost 1 base and the V segment lost 5 bases, leaving 6 bases of the junction unmatched. This CDR3 region has 15 residues. The CDR3 sequence is CASSQDRATQETQYF. The CDR3 DNA is TGTGCCAGCAGTCAGGACAGGGCAACCCAAGAGACCCAGTACTTC.

The chain has TRBV9 and TRBJ2-1; the D gene is possibly TRBD2 (5 bases). Deletions cut 2 bases from V and 0 bases from J, with 12 bases between. CDR3 size: 16 residues. CDR1 is SGDLS, CDR2 YYNGEE, per germline. In DNA, the CDR3 is TGTGCCAGCAGCGTGAGCCTAGGGAGCTCCTACAATGAGCAGTTCTTC. Residues: CASSVSLGSSYNEQFF.

The chain uses TRBV11-3 and TRBJ2-3; a weak D match, TRBD2 (5 bases). Trimming pared 3 bases from V and 2 bases from J, leaving 12 bases between. This CDR3 is 15 amino acids long. Germline CDR1 is SGHNT and CDR2 is YENEEA. This chain's CDR3 is CASSFSGDSTDTQYF. In DNA form, the CDR3 reads TGTGCCAGCAGCTTTTCCGGGGATTCCACAGATACGCAGTATTTT.

The rearrangement uses TRBV2 and TRBJ2-2; TRBD2 agrees at 8 bases. The J segment lost 8 bases and the V segment lost 2 bases, leaving 4 bases of the junction unmatched. This CDR3 has 14 residues. Germline CDR1 SNHLY, CDR2 FYNNEI. DNA of the CDR3: TGTGCCAGCAGTGAATTAGCGGGATCAGGGGAGCTGTTTTTT. As protein: CASSELAGSGELFF.

V is TRBV5-1 and J is TRBJ2-5; D is uncertain. V was cut by 7 bases and J by 1 base, with 8 bases left in between. Germline CDR1 SGHRS, CDR2 YFSETQ. The CDR3 extends over 12 amino acids. CDR3 in amino acids: CASRAGQETQYF. For the CDR3, the DNA is TGCGCCAGCCGCGCAGGCCAAGAGACCCAGTACTTC.

The chain couples TRBV6-5 to TRBJ1-1; D is uncertain. Germline CDR1 and CDR2: MNHEY and SVGAGI. This CDR3 has 12 amino acids. The V end was cut by 6 bases, the J end by 7 bases, with 12 bases between. The CDR3 DNA follows: TGTGCCAGCAGAACTACCCCGGGTGAAGCTTTCTTT. Translating gives CASRTTPGEAFF.

This rearrangement joins TRBV7-9 to TRBJ1-5; D perhaps matches TRBD1 (6 bases). Germline V CDR1 and CDR2: SEHNR, FQNEAQ (reference sequence). The CDR3 is made up of 18 amino acids. Trimming took off 5 bases at V and 0 bases at J, with 20 bases between the two ends. Here the CDR3 DNA reads TGTGCCAGCAGCATAATTTCCAAAACAGGGCTTAGCAATCAGCCCCAGCATTTT. Translation gives CASSIISKTGLSNQPQHF.

The rearrangement uses TRBV3-1 (or the pseudogene TRBV3-2) and TRBJ1-2, with TRBD1 matching over 10 bases. Germline trimming cut 4 bases from V and 8 bases from J; bases unmatched to any gene: 10. The CDR3 has 15 residues. Germline loops: CDR1 LGHDT, CDR2 YNNKEL (reference sequence). CDR3 residues: CASSLHRDRGWGYTF. The DNA of the CDR3 is TGTGCCAGCAGCCTTCACCGGGACAGGGGATGGGGCTACACCTTC.

The sample holds a few counts of this clone. The chain joins TRBV6-5 to TRBJ1-2, with 7 bases aligning to TRBD1. The CDR3 length is 15 residues. V shed 7 bases and J 0 bases; nucleotides not matched to a gene: 8. Per the germline V gene, CDR1 is MNHEY and CDR2 is SVGAGI. CDR3 loop: CASKTSGTANYGYTF. The CDR3 DNA follows: TGTGCCAGCAAAACTTCAGGGACAGCTAACTATGGCTACACCTTC.

The chain links TRBV19 to TRBJ1-4; D remains unclear. Trimming took 3 bases from V and 5 from J, leaving 10 bases between them. The CDR3 loop spans 14 amino acids. Germline assignment: CDR1 LNHDA and CDR2 SQIVND (reference sequence). The CDR3 region has the DNA TGTGCCAGTAGTATCCCCGACTGGAATGAAAAACTGTTTTTT. It is translated as CASSIPDWNEKLFF. The complete variable domain, with remaining parts taken from reference TRBV19 and TRBJ1-4, reads DGGITQSPKYLFRKEGQNVTLSCEQNLNHDAMYWYRQDPGQGLRLIYYSQIVNDFQKGDIAEGYSVSREKKESFPLTVTSAQKNPTAFYLCASSIPDWNEKLFFGSGTQLSVL.

The chain joins TRBV6-1 to TRBJ2-1, with D maybe TRBD1 (5 bases). V lost 0 bases to trimming and J lost 9 bases, with 12 bases between them. Germline assignment: CDR1 MNHNS and CDR2 SASEGT. This CDR3 has 14 amino acids. The CDR3 DNA is TGTGCCAGCAGTGAAGCGGGGCAGGTCACTGAGCAGTTCTTC. This gives the protein CASSEAGQVTEQFF.

The chain combines TRBV11-1 with TRBJ1-3; 7 bases align to TRBD1. V shed 5 bases and J 0 bases; nucleotides not matched to a gene: 7. The CDR3 is 16 residues long. The V gene's germline CDR1 is SGHAT and CDR2 FQDESV (reference sequence). The CDR3 bases are TGTGCCAGCAGCCGGGGACAGTCTATCTCTGGAAACACCATATATTTT. Protein sequence: CASSRGQSISGNTIYF.

The rearrangement links TRBV7-2 to TRBJ2-7; possible D gene TRBD1, 6 bases. V dropped 8 bases and J dropped 0 bases, with 14 bases sitting between them. This CDR3 has 14 amino acids. Germline CDR1 SGHTA, CDR2 FQGNSA. The CDR3 loop is CASDRQATSYEQYF. The CDR3 DNA reads TGTGCCAGCGACCGACAGGCAACCTCCTACGAGCAGTACTTC.

The rearrangement links TRBV6-5 to TRBJ2-3; D gene uncertain. CDR3 length equals 10 residues. Germline CDR1 reads MNHEY; CDR2 reads SVGAGI. V lost 8 bases and J 4 bases, leaving 4 bases between the germline ends. Here the CDR3 reads CASSADTQYF. The CDR3 nucleotides are TGTGCCAGCTCGGCAGATACGCAGTATTTT.

The chain carries TRBV6-5 and TRBJ1-6; 7 nucleotides align to TRBD1. Germline trimming cut 8 bases from V and 7 bases from J; bases unmatched to any gene: 11. Germline-derived CDR1 and CDR2 are MNHEY and SVGAGI. The CDR3 consists of 15 residues. The DNA of the CDR3 is TGTGCCAGCCGCCAAAGACAGGGCGCAAATTCACCCCTCCACTTT. Translated, it gives CASRQRQGANSPLHF.

This chain links TRBV6-5 with TRBJ2-2; D might be TRBD2 (6 bases). This CDR3 contains 14 residues. CDR1 and CDR2 from the germline V gene are MNHEY and SVGAGI. The V end lost 6 bases, the J end lost 0 bases, and 8 bases lay between the germline ends. The CDR3 DNA reads as TGTGCCAGCAGGGGCGGGACGAACACCGGGGAGCTGTTTTTT. Residues: CASRGGTNTGELFF.

The chain has TRBV19 and TRBJ2-3; D is perhaps TRBD1 (6 bases). V lost 9 bases, J lost 2 bases, and 15 bases lay in between. This CDR3 is built from 14 residues. Germline CDR1 is LNHDA and CDR2 is SQIVND (reference sequence). The CDR3 loop is CASRQEWVTDTQYF. CDR3 DNA sequence: TGTGCCAGCCGACAGGAATGGGTCACAGATACGCAGTATTTT.

This chain uses TRBV15 with TRBJ1-1; 9 positions match TRBD1. Per the germline V gene, CDR1 is LNHNV and CDR2 is YYDKDF (reference sequence). CDR3 length: 16 residues. V gave up 6 bases and J gave up 1 base; unmatched junction bases: 9. CDR3 nucleotide sequence: TGTGCCACCAGGGGACAGGGAACCCTCCCGAACACTGAAGCTTTCTTT. The encoded protein is CATRGQGTLPNTEAFF.

This chain uses TRBV18 with TRBJ1-5; no clear D. Germline V gives CDR1 KGHSH, CDR2 LQKENI. Trimming stripped 3 bases from V and 6 bases from J, with 15 bases between. The CDR3 contains 15 residues. In DNA, the CDR3 is TGTGCCAGCTCACCCTACACAGACCCCCGTCAGCCCCAGCATTTT. Protein product: CASSPYTDPRQPQHF.

This clone showed up just a few times. The chain combines TRBV7-2 with TRBJ2-1, with a possible D match to TRBD2 (6 bases). The CDR3 spans 15 residues. Germline CDR1 SGHTA, CDR2 FQGNSA. The V end lost 3 bases, the J end lost 4 bases, and 13 bases lay between the germline ends. This chain's CDR3 is CASSLQEGMYNEQFF. The CDR3 nucleotides read TGTGCCAGCAGCTTGCAGGAGGGGATGTACAATGAGCAGTTCTTC.

The chain is built from TRBV7-9 and TRBJ1-6, with a tentative D call TRBD1 (6 bases). This CDR3 has 16 residues. V was pared by 5 bases and J by 3 bases, with 14 bases between. Germline V gene lookup returns CDR1 SEHNR and CDR2 FQNEAQ (reference sequence). The DNA of the CDR3 is TGTGCCAGCAGCCAAGGGGGGGGCTTCTATAATTCACCCCTCCACTTT. It codes for CASSQGGGFYNSPLHF.

The genes are TRBV6-1 and TRBJ1-2; 9 bases are a match to TRBD1. Per germline, CDR1 MNHNS and CDR2 SASEGT. This CDR3 spans 16 amino acids. J gave up 3 bases and V 0 bases, and 5 bases lay outside the gene matches. The CDR3 spells CASSEAGTGLYYGYTF. DNA of the CDR3: TGTGCCAGCAGTGAAGCTGGGACAGGGCTCTACTATGGCTACACCTTC.

This clone has at least ten counts. The chain links TRBV2 to TRBJ2-2; 10 bases line up with TRBD2. J lost 3 bases, V lost 5 bases, and 3 bases had no gene match. CDR1 is SNHLY, CDR2 FYNNEI, per germline. This CDR3 has 15 residues. CDR3 in DNA: TGTGCCAGCAGTCCTAGCGGGAGTGACACCGGGGAGCTGTTTTTT. Translation: CASSPSGSDTGELFF.

The genes are TRBV7-2 and TRBJ2-7; tentative D call: TRBD2 (6 bases). The germline CDR1 and CDR2 sequences are SGHTA and FQGNSA. The ends were cut back, 1 base at V and 6 bases at J, with 13 bases in the middle. The CDR3 runs to 14 residues. Written as DNA, the CDR3 is TGTGCCAGCAGCTTAGTAGGGTGGGGAGGCGAGCAGTACTTC. Amino acid sequence: CASSLVGWGGEQYF.

This rearrangement joins TRBV18 to TRBJ1-2; 7 bases fit TRBD1. This CDR3 contains 12 residues. The junction had 14 bases not matched to a gene; V was cut back by 8 bases and J by 14 bases. Germline lookup yields CDR1 KGHSH and CDR2 LQKENI. The CDR3 region is CASHNLGDSGTF. The CDR3 nucleotides read TGTGCCAGCCACAATTTGGGGGACAGCGGAACCTTC.